This T cell receptor (beta chain) was observed in a study of regulatory T cells in long-lasting Graves disease. To make TCR beta libraries, researchers used iRepertoire HTBI primers and Arm-PCR of CDR3 regions. TCRdb fed the multiplex PCR reads into MiXCR, producing one record per CDR3 protein. The sample contains roughly 400,000 distinct CDR3 sequences, around a fifth of which appear only once. The CDR3 has 12 amino acids. Per germline, CDR1 LNHNV and CDR2 YYDKDF (reference sequence). V was shortened by 0 bases and J by 4 bases, with 3 bases between the two germline ends. Time point given: persistent/refractory GD, antithyroid drugs over 5 years with positive TRAb. Extracted RNA from PBMCs served as the source of the TCR library. This clonotype was picked up a small number of times. Being one base from a much bigger clone, this may be a read error.

The chain recombines TRBV15 with TRBJ1-2; no clear D gene. This sequence originates from a female donor with Graves disease. The sequencing used peripheral blood mononuclear cells (PBMCs), collected when the disease was refractory, from a patient treated with antithyroid drugs. The CDR3 sequence: CATSREGYGYTF. The CDR3 DNA sequence: TGTGCCACCAGCAGAGAGGGCTATGGCTACACCTTC.